The sequence of this T cell receptor beta chain was determined in a study of T cell responses to AZD1222 COVID-19 vaccine. Study findings and constraints: With two AZD1222 doses given, Spike-specific TCR breadth and depth both rose.

Trimming stripped 6 bases from V and 6 bases from J, with 18 bases between. CDR3 length equals 15 residues. Germline loops: CDR1 MNHEY, CDR2 SVGAGI. Regarding this clone: What it binds is not known.

The data were produced by immunoSEQ multiplex PCR, yet TCRdb's version contains in-frame clones alone and is incomplete. The sample lists roughly 87,000 clones; around nine tenths were seen once. The clonotype comes from an adult who received the AZD1222 COVID-19 vaccine. The gene calls are TRBV6-5 and TRBJ1-5, with D possibly TRBD1 on 5 matching bases. Sequencing was performed on peripheral blood, taken 28 days after the second AZD1222 dose. CDR3 DNA sequence: TGTGCCAGCAGGTCGAACGGGATAGGGGCTCAGCCCCAGCATTTT. Protein sequence: CASRSNGIGAQPQHF.